These 2 T cell receptor beta chains were sequenced from one sample in a study of regulatory T cells in long-lasting Graves disease. The TCR beta library used iRepertoire HTBI primers with Arm-PCR amplification of CDR3. One entry per CDR3 protein, called by TCRdb with MiXCR from the multiplex PCR reads. The data hold under 450,000 distinct CDR3 sequences, with around 15% observed a single time. Stated time point: newly diagnosed GD, antithyroid drugs for less than 3 months. The TCR library was made from RNA that had been extracted from PBMCs in TRIzol. These data also formed part of another study, on T cells in Graves' hyperthyroidism and ophthalmopathy.

Sequencing was performed on peripheral blood mononuclear cells (PBMCs), taken at new diagnosis, from a patient treated with antithyroid drugs. The receptors shown here come from a woman between 18 and 29 years old with Graves disease.

The sample holds a few counts of this clonotype. CDR3 nucleotide sequence: TGCAGCGTTGGATCTGCAAATCAGCCCCAGCATTTT. Residues: CSVGSANQPQHF. The V gene is TRBV29-1, the J gene TRBJ1-5; no reliable D call. The CDR3 has 12 residues. Trimming stripped 4 bases from V and 4 bases from J, with 8 bases between. Germline V gene lookup returns CDR1 SQVTM and CDR2 ANQGSEA.

This clonotype appeared many times. This chain links TRBV7-9 with TRBJ2-7, with 7 bases that match TRBD2. This CDR3 comprises 16 residues. The germline CDR1 and CDR2 sequences are SEHNR and FQNEAQ (reference sequence). V shed 7 bases and J 7 bases; nucleotides not matched to a gene: 19. The CDR3 sequence: CASTSWGGSPGKEQYF. The CDR3 coding sequence is TGTGCCAGCACCTCATGGGGGGGATCCCCGGGTAAGGAGCAGTACTTC.